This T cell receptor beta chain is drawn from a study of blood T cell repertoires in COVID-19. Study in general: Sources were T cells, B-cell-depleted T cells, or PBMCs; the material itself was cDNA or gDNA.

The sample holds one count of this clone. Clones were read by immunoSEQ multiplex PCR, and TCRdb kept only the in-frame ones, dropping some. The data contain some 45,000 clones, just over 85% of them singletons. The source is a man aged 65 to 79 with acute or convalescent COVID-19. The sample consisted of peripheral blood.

The DNA for the CDR3 is TGCGCCAGCAAAGTAAGAATGACCTCCGAGGGCAATTCACCCCTCCACTTT. Amino acids: CASKVRMTSEGNSPLHF. The chain recombines TRBV10-1 with TRBJ1-6; D is undetermined. Germline V gene data show CDR1 as WNHNN and CDR2 as SYGVQD (reference sequence). The CDR3 runs to 17 residues. V lost 7 bases and J lost 7, with 23 bases in between.